The 10 T cell receptor beta chains presented below share a single source sample, sequenced in a study of cytomegalovirus exposure and HLA in healthy donors. PCR employed 60 Vbeta and 13 Jbeta primers. Only in-frame clones appear in the TCRdb table, and some are missing; sequencing was by immunoSEQ multiplex PCR. The data hold some 130,000 clones, with around three quarters observed a single time. Sequencing was done on a sample of PBMCs. The receptors come from a man aged 40-49 years in good health and CMV-seronegative.

This chain connects TRBV29-1 to TRBJ2-3, with D perhaps TRBD2 (5 bases). Trimming cost V 4 bases and J 0 bases, with 11 bases left between them. Germline V gives CDR1 SQVTM, CDR2 ANQGSEA. CDR3 length equals 14 residues. CDR3 in DNA: TGCAGCGTTGTTAGGGCGGGTAGCACAGATACGCAGTATTTT. Its protein product is CSVVRAGSTDTQYF.

V is TRBV19 and J is TRBJ2-2, with 9 bases that match TRBD1. This CDR3 is 17 amino acids long. The germline CDR1 and CDR2 sequences are LNHDA and SQIVND (reference sequence). The ends lost 3 bases at V and 4 bases at J; junction bases unmatched: 9. CDR3 coding DNA: TGTGCCAGTAGTATGATGACAGGGGGTGAGGGCACCGGGGAGCTGTTTTTT. Encoded protein: CASSMMTGGEGTGELFF.

The J gene is TRBJ2-1, the V gene TRBV30, with TRBD2 matching 9 bases. In germline, CDR1 is GTSNPN, CDR2 SVGIG (reference sequence). Trimming at V came to 2 bases and at J to 4 bases, leaving 3 bases not matched to a gene. The CDR3 has 14 amino acids. The DNA of the CDR3 is TGTGCCTGGAGTCGACTAGCGGCGTACAATGAGCAGTTCTTC. Protein sequence: CAWSRLAAYNEQFF.

The V and J genes are TRBV9 and TRBJ1-1; maybe TRBD1 (5 bases). The CDR3 contains 15 residues. Trimming shortened V by 0 bases and J by 3 bases, and 12 bases separated the two germline ends. The germline gives CDR1 SGDLS, CDR2 YYNGEE. Here the CDR3 reads CASSVAGGRDTEAFF. The CDR3, as DNA: TGTGCCAGCAGCGTAGCCGGGGGAAGGGACACTGAAGCTTTCTTT.

This clone was observed a few times. This chain's CDR3 is CASSSSENTEAFF. Written as DNA, the CDR3 is TGCGCCAGCAGCTCGTCAGAGAACACTGAAGCTTTCTTT. The V and J genes are TRBV5-1 and TRBJ1-1; D is uncertain. Germline-derived CDR1 and CDR2 are SGHRS and YFSETQ. Trimming stripped 3 bases from V and 1 base from J, with 7 bases between. The CDR3 length is 13 residues.

The chain uses TRBV4-3 and TRBJ1-5; TRBD1 agrees at 7 bases. Germline CDR1 is LGHNA and CDR2 is YSLEER. CDR3 length: 16 amino acids. After removal of 4 bases from V and 5 bases from J, the junction contained 11 bases not matched to a gene. The CDR3 sequence: CASSPSLDRTDQPQHF. In nucleotides, the CDR3 is TGCGCCAGCAGCCCTTCCCTGGACAGGACGGATCAGCCCCAGCATTTT.

The chain has TRBV6-5 and TRBJ1-2; possibly TRBD1 for D (6 bases). V was clipped by 5 bases and J by 8 bases, with 15 bases between them. From germline, CDR1 is MNHEY and CDR2 SVGAGI. The CDR3 is made up of 13 amino acids. Here the CDR3 reads CASSQQGRDGYTF. The DNA for the CDR3 is TGTGCCAGCAGTCAACAGGGAAGGGACGGCTACACCTTC.

The gene calls are TRBV6-1 and TRBJ2-7, with D perhaps TRBD1 (6 bases). The CDR3 has 14 residues. CDR1 is MNHNS and CDR2 is SASEGT in the germline V gene. V was trimmed by 6 bases and J by 3 bases, leaving 15 bases between them. DNA for the CDR3: TGTGCCAGCAGCCCGGGGACACTTTACTACGAGCAGTACTTC. Translation: CASSPGTLYYEQYF.

The genes are TRBV27 and TRBJ2-7; 8 nucleotides align to TRBD1. The CDR3 is made up of 15 amino acids. Germline-derived CDR1 and CDR2 are MNHEY and SMNVEV (reference sequence). Trimming at V came to 4 bases and at J to 3 bases, leaving 8 bases not matched to a gene. CDR3 coding DNA: TGTGCCAGCAGTTCTCAGGGGGCCGGGGGCTACGAGCAGTACTTC. This encodes CASSSQGAGGYEQYF.

The chain joins TRBV7-9 to TRBJ2-2; tentative D call: TRBD1 (6 bases). V was cut by 5 bases and J by 7 bases, with 17 bases left in between. CDR1 is SEHNR and CDR2 is FQNEAQ in the germline V gene (reference sequence). The CDR3 is 15 residues long. The chain's CDR3 is CASSQGQWGYGELFF. The CDR3 bases are TGTGCCAGCAGCCAAGGACAGTGGGGGTACGGGGAGCTGTTTTTT.